The T cell receptor (beta chain) under discussion was sequenced for a study of identical twins. TCRdb recomputed calls from the 5' RACE reads with MiXCR, one row per CDR3 protein. This sample has 510,000 or so distinct CDR3 sequences, with 13% to 15% found just once. Trimming stripped 4 bases from V and 4 bases from J, with 13 bases between. CDR1 and CDR2 from the germline V gene are SGHRS and YFSETQ. The CDR3 spans 14 residues. This clonotype was recorded a few times. This sample was also put to use in a study of yellow fever vaccine responses in identical twins.

Sequencing was performed on CD4+ T cells sorted from blood. The TCR comes from a woman aged 18-29 years in good health. The gene calls are TRBV5-1 and TRBJ2-3; D may be TRBD1 (5 bases). The CDR3 DNA is TGCGCCAGCAGCGCGACCGCAGGGTCAGATACGCAGTATTTT. Translated: CASSATAGSDTQYF.